This T cell receptor beta chain is drawn from a study of shared clonotypes between healthy human individuals. Sequencing was performed with immunoSEQ multiplex PCR; in TCRdb, only in-frame clones are kept and a portion is missing. Altogether around 560,000 clones are present, roughly 95% being singletons, with the ten largest covering 0.11%. The V segment lost 3 bases and the J segment 9 bases; nucleotides outside the gene matches: 9. The CDR3 has 14 amino acids. From germline, CDR1 is SGHAT and CDR2 FQNNGV. CD45RO-negative CD8 cells positively selected for CCR7 made up the naive population, which excluded terminally differentiated effector memory CD45RA+ cells.

The V call is TRBV11-2, the J call TRBJ2-7, with 9 bases that match TRBD2. Sample: naive CD8+ T cells sorted from blood. This TCR derives from a woman in her twenties or thirties in good health. CDR3 residues: CASSFGLAGPGQYF. The CDR3 region has the DNA TGTGCCAGCAGCTTCGGGCTAGCGGGGCCAGGGCAGTACTTC.